These T cell receptor beta chains were read from a single sample in a study of regulatory T cells in long-lasting Graves disease. TCRdb itself ran the multiplex PCR reads through MiXCR, one entry per CDR3 protein. The sample lists fewer than 600,000 distinct CDR3 sequences; around a fifth were seen once. The sequencing used peripheral blood mononuclear cells (PBMCs), collected when the disease was refractory, from a patient treated with antithyroid drugs. The receptor set was obtained from a female donor with Graves disease. Each CDR3 is given with its conserved first and last residue. Each record gives: V gene, clone size, D gene, J gene, CDR3 DNA, CDR3 protein. The D gene is left open where the match is weak. Only some rows state a clone size, as once, few, many or a class for expanded clones.

TRBV28	-	-	TRBJ1-3	TGTGCCAGCAGCCTCGATGGGCACACCATATATTTT	CASSLDGHTIYF
TRBV7-9	-	TRBD2	TRBJ2-5	TGTGCCAGCAGACCTCCGGGGGGGGAGACCCAGTACTTC	CASRPPGGETQYF
TRBV6-1	few	TRBD1	TRBJ2-7	TGTGCCAGCAGTCGACAGGGGTACGAAGAGCAGTACTTC	CASSRQGYEEQYF
TRBV28	many	TRBD1	TRBJ1-2	TGTGCCACACTTTTACCGACAGGGATATATGGCTACACCTTC	CATLLPTGIYGYTF
TRBV4-1	-	TRBD2	TRBJ2-5	TGCGCCAGCAGCCAAGTTTGGCTAGCGGGAGGCCAAGAGACCCAGTACTTC	CASSQVWLAGGQETQYF
TRBV12-3/TRBV12-4	many	-	TRBJ2-2	TGTGCCAGCAGGTTATCCGCGACAGGACCAAACACCGGGGAGCTGTTTTTT	CASRLSATGPNTGELFF
TRBV29-1	-	TRBD1	TRBJ2-7	TGCAGCGTTCTTGACAGGGTCGGATCCTACGAGCAGTACTTC	CSVLDRVGSYEQYF
TRBV2	-	TRBD2	TRBJ2-3	TGTGCCAGCAGTGAGGGGCGGGAGGGCACAGATACGCAGTATTTT	CASSEGREGTDTQYF
TRBV11-2	-	-	TRBJ1-3	TGTGCCAGCAGCTTTACGGATGCTGGAAACACCATATATTTT	CASSFTDAGNTIYF
TRBV29-1	-	TRBD1	TRBJ2-2	TGCAGCGTTGGGACAGGGGAGGTTAACACCGGGGAGCTGTTTTTT	CSVGTGEVNTGELFF
TRBV7-2	many	-	TRBJ1-5	TGTGCCAGCAGCTTAGGGGGACTTCGCAATCAGCCCCAGCATTTT	CASSLGGLRNQPQHF
TRBV5-1	few	-	TRBJ2-7	TGCGCCAGCAGCGCCAGGGGTAGCTTATTTCGTAACTACGAGCAGTACTTC	CASSARGSLFRNYEQYF
TRBV6-1	many	-	TRBJ2-7	TGTGCCAGCACCCCGGGCGAGGCAGAAGAGCAGTACTTC	CASTPGEAEEQYF
TRBV20-1	many	-	TRBJ2-7	TGCAGTGCTAGGGCCAGTGGCATCGCCTACGAGCAGTACTTC	CSARASGIAYEQYF
TRBV28	many	-	TRBJ2-7	TGTGCCAGCAGTTTGAGGGACTCCTACGAGCAGTACTTC	CASSLRDSYEQYF
TRBV4-3	once	-	TRBJ2-2	TGCGCCAGCAGCCAAGATGTCGACATAAACACCGGGGAGCTGTTTTTT	CASSQDVDINTGELFF
TRBV27	few	TRBD1	TRBJ2-7	TGTGCCAGCAGTTTTATCCCGGGACAGTCCTACGAGCAGTACTTC	CASSFIPGQSYEQYF
TRBV11-2	many	-	TRBJ1-1	TGTGCCAGCAGTCAGCTCTCGGGTCGGGGGGAAGCTTTCTTT	CASSQLSGRGEAFF
TRBV24-1	many	TRBD1	TRBJ1-1	TGTGCCACCAGTGATGGGACAGGTGGATTGGGGAACACTGAAGCTTTCTTT	CATSDGTGGLGNTEAFF
TRBV29-1	few	-	TRBJ1-4	TGCAGCGTTGCGAATGAAAAACTGTTTTTT	CSVANEKLFF
TRBV19	-	TRBD1	TRBJ1-5	TGTGCCAGTAAGCATCTACTAGGGGGCGATCAGCCCCAGCATTTT	CASKHLLGGDQPQHF
TRBV6-1	few	TRBD2	TRBJ2-7	TGTGCCAGCGAAAGGACTAGCGGGGCCTACGAGCAGTACTTC	CASERTSGAYEQYF
TRBV28	-	TRBD1	TRBJ1-1	TGTGCCAGCAGTTTTTTTGGCCCCGGGACAGGGGTTAAACAGGGTGAAGCTTTCTTT	CASSFFGPGTGVKQGEAFF